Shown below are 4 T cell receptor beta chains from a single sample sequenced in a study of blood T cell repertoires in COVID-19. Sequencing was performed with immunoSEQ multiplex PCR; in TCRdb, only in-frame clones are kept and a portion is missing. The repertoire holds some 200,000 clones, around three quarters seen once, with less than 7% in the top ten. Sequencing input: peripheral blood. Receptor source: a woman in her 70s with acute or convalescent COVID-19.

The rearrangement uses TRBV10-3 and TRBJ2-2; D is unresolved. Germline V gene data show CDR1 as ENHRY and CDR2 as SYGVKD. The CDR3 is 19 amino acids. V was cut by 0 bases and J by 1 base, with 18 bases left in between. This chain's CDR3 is CAISESVLARRRNTGELFF. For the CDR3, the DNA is TGTGCCATCAGTGAGTCGGTCCTGGCTAGGCGGCGGAACACCGGGGAGCTGTTTTTT.

CDR3: CASSQGGAGYQETQYF. The CDR3 DNA reads as TGTGCCAGCAGCCAAGGAGGGGCGGGGTACCAAGAGACCCAGTACTTC. The gene calls are TRBV3-1 (or the pseudogene TRBV3-2) and TRBJ2-5; TRBD2 might be the D (6 bases). Germline V gives CDR1 LGHDT, CDR2 YNNKEL (reference sequence). This CDR3 contains 16 residues. V shed 1 base and J shed 0 bases, with 12 bases lying between them.

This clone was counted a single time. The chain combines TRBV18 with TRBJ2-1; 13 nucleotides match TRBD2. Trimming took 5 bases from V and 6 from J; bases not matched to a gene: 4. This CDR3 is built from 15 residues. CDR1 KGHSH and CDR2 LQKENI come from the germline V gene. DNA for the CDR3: TGTGCCAGCTCAGTACTAGCGGGAGGGATCAATGAGCAGTTCTTC. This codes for CASSVLAGGINEQFF. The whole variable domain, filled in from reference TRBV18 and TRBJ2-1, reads NAGVMQNPRHLVRRRGQEARLRCSPMKGHSHVYWYRQLPEEGLKFMVYLQKENIIDESGMPKERFSAEFPKEGPSILRIQQVVRGDSAAYFCASSVLAGGINEQFFGPGTRLTVL.

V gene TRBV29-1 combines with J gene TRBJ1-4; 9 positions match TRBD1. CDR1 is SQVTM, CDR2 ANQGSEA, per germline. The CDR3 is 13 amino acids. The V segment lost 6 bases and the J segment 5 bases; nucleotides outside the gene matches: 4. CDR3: CSVAGTGNEKLFF. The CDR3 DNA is TGCAGCGTGGCCGGGACAGGGAATGAAAAACTGTTTTTT.